Sequencing of this T cell receptor (beta chain) was carried out in a study of T cell responses to AZD1222 COVID-19 vaccine. Study-level results: All repertoire sampling was performed exclusively after the peak T cell response. Spike was spanned by vaccine-associated CD4 TCRs, with dominance at 160-218 and 743-854. Seropositive at baseline were only six or seven AZD1222 recipients.

V was pared by 0 bases and J by 1 base, with 8 bases between. The CDR3 loop spans 15 amino acids. CDR1 and CDR2 from the germline V gene are SGHTA and FQGNSA. Method: immunoSEQ multiplex PCR; TCRdb's copy keeps in-frame clones and lacks some. Of roughly 150,000 clones detected, roughly nine tenths appear once; the ten largest clones hold 1% to 1.5%. Comment on this clone: Its antigen is as yet unknown.

The sequencing here drew on peripheral blood, taken 28 days after the second AZD1222 dose. The receptor was isolated from an adult who received the AZD1222 COVID-19 vaccine. The chain is built from TRBV7-2 and TRBJ2-3, with D uncertain. The CDR3 is CASSLARRGTDTQYF. CDR3 bases: TGTGCCAGCAGCTTAGCGCGACGGGGCACAGATACGCAGTATTTT.